The source of this T cell receptor beta chain is a study of cytomegalovirus exposure and HLA in healthy donors. Primers: 60 Vbeta forward and 13 Jbeta reverse. The method was immunoSEQ multiplex PCR; TCRdb's version includes in-frame clones alone and lacks a portion of them. The table has roughly 55,000 clones, 77% seen once. J was trimmed by 3 bases and V by 6 bases; bases with no gene match: 14. Germline CDR1 reads SNHLY; CDR2 reads FYNNEI. The CDR3 has 17 amino acids. V usage is TRBV2 and J usage is TRBJ2-3; TRBD1 aligns across 8 bases. This receptor was identified in a female donor in good health and CMV-seronegative. The sample was PBMCs. The chain's CDR3 is CASREGQASGVTDTQYF. The CDR3 bases are TGTGCCAGCAGGGAGGGACAGGCGTCAGGGGTGACAGATACGCAGTATTTT.